The source of this T cell receptor beta chain is a study of T cells in Graves' hyperthyroidism and ophthalmopathy. Study results and caveats: The model predicted ophthalmopathy a median 6.5 months before onset. Ophthalmopathy and stable hyperthyroidism were told apart by a 13 V-J model.

This clonotype has at least ten counts. What it recognizes is unknown. TCR beta CDR3 region amplification was performed from RNA transcripts. Carried out on the TCR CDR3, a first-round RT-PCR used the HTBI primer set. MiXCR, applied by TCRdb to the multiplex PCR reads, yields one record per CDR3 protein. Of about 98,000 distinct CDR3 sequences listed, around 40% were seen once; the top ten hold roughly 10%. Trimming removed 0 bases from V and 0 bases from J; junction bases left unmatched: 3. The CDR3 totals 16 residues. Sample: peripheral blood or thyroid tissue (not recorded which). The TCR originated in a woman aged 30 to 39 with Graves' hyperthyroidism. This rearrangement joins TRBV12-3 or TRBV12-4 to TRBJ1-2; 8 bases are shared with TRBD1. CDR3 sequence: CASSLAGTGSNYGYTF. DNA for the CDR3: TGTGCCAGCAGTTTAGCGGGGACAGGTTCTAACTATGGCTACACCTTC.